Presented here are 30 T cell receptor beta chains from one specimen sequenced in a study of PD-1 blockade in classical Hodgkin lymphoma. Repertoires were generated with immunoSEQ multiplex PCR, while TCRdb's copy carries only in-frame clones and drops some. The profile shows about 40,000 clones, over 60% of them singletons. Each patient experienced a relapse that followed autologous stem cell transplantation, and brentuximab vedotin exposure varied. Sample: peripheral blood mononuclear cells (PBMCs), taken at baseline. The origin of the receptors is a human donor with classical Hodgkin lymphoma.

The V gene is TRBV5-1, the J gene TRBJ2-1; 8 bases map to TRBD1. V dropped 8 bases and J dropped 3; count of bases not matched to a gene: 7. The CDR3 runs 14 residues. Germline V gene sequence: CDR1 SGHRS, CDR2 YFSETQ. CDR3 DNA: TGCGCCAGTACGGGACAGGCGGACTACAATGAGCAGTTCTTC. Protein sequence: CASTGQADYNEQFF.

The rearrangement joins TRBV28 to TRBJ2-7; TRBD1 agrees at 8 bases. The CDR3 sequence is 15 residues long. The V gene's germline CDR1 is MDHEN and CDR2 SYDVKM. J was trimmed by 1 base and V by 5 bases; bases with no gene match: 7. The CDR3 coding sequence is TGTGCCAGCAGTCCCCTGACAGGGGCATCCTACGAGCAGTACTTC. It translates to CASSPLTGASYEQYF. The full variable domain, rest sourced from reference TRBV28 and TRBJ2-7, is DVKVTQSSRYLVKRTGEKVFLECVQDMDHENMFWYRQDPGLGLRLIYFSYDVKMKEKGDIPEGYSVSREKKERFSLILESASTNQTSMYLCASSPLTGASYEQYFGPGTRLTVT.

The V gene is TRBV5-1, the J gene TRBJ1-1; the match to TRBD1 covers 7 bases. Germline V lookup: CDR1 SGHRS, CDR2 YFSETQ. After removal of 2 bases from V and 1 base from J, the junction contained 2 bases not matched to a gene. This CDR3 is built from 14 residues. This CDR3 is CASSFHRGNTEAFF. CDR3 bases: TGCGCCAGCAGCTTCCACAGGGGGAACACTGAAGCTTTCTTT.

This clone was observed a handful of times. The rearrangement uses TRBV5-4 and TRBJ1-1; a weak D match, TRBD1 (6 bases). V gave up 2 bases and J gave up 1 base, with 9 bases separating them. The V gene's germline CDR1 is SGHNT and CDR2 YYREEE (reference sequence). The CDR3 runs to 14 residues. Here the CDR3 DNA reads TGTGCCAGCAGCTTCGACAGGAAGAACACTGAAGCTTTCTTT. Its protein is CASSFDRKNTEAFF.

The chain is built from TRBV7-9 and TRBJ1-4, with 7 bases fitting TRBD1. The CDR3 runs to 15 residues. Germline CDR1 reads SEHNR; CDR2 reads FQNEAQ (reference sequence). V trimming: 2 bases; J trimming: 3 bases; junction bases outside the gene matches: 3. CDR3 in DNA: TGTGCCAGCAGCTTAAAGGGGGCCCCTAATGAAAAACTGTTTTTT. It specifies CASSLKGAPNEKLFF.

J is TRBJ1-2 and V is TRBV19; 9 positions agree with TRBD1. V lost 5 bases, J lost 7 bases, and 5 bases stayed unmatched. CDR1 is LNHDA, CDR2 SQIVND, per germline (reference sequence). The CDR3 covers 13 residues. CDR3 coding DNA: TGTGCCAGTAGTCCGACAGGGGGACGTGGCTACACCTTC. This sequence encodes CASSPTGGRGYTF. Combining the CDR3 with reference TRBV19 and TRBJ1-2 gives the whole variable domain DGGITQSPKYLFRKEGQNVTLSCEQNLNHDAMYWYRQDPGQGLRLIYYSQIVNDFQKGDIAEGYSVSREKKESFPLTVTSAQKNPTAFYLCASSPTGGRGYTFGSGTRLTVV.

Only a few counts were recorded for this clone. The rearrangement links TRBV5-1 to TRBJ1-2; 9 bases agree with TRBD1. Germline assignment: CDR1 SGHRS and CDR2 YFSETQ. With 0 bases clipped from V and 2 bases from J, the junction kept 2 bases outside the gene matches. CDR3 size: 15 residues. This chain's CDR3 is CASSLAGTGNYGYTF. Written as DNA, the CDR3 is TGCGCCAGCAGCTTGGCCGGGACAGGGAACTATGGCTACACCTTC. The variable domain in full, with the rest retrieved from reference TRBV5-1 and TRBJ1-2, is KAGVTQTPRYLIKTRGQQVTLSCSPISGHRSVSWYQQTPGQGLQFLFEYFSETQRNKGNFPGRFSGRQFSNSRSEMNVSTLELGDSALYLCASSLAGTGNYGYTFGSGTRLTVV.

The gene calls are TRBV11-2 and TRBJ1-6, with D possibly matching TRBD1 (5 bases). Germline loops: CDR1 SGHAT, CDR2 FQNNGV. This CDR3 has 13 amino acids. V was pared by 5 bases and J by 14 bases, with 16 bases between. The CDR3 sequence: CASSARQWETLHF. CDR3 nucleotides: TGTGCCAGCAGCGCCCGACAGTGGGAGACCCTCCACTTT.

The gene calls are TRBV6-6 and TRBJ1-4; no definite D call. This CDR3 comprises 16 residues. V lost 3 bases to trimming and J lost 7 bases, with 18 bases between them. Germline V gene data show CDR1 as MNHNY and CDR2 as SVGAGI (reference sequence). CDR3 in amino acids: CASSYFSAGEVEKLFF. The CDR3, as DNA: TGTGCCAGCAGTTATTTCTCCGCCGGGGAGGTTGAAAAACTGTTTTTT.

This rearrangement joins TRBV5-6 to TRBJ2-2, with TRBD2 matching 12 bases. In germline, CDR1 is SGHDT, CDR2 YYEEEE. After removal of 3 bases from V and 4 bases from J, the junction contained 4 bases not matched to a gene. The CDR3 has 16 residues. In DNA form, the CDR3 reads TGTGCCAGCAGCTCCGGACTAGCGGGAAGCACCGGGGAGCTGTTTTTT. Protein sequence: CASSSGLAGSTGELFF.

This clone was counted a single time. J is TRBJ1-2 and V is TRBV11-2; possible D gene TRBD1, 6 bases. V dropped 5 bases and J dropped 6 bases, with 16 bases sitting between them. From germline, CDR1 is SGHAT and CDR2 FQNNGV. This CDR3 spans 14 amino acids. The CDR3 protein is CASSDRQERNGYTF. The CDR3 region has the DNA TGTGCCAGCAGCGACCGACAGGAGAGAAATGGCTACACCTTC.

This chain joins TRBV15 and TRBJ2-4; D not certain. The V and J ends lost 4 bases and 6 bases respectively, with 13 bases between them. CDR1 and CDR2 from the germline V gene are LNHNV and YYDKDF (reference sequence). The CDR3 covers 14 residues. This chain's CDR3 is CATSTGPGGNIQYF. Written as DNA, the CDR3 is TGTGCCACCAGCACCGGACCTGGCGGAAACATTCAGTACTTC.

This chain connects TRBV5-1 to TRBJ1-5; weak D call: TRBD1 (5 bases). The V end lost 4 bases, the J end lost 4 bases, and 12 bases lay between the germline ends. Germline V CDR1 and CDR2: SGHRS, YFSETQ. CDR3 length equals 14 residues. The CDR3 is CASSLGPPNQPQHF. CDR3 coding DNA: TGCGCCAGCAGCCTGGGACCGCCAAATCAGCCCCAGCATTTT. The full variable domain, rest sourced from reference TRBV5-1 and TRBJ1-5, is KAGVTQTPRYLIKTRGQQVTLSCSPISGHRSVSWYQQTPGQGLQFLFEYFSETQRNKGNFPGRFSGRQFSNSRSEMNVSTLELGDSALYLCASSLGPPNQPQHFGDGTRLSIL.

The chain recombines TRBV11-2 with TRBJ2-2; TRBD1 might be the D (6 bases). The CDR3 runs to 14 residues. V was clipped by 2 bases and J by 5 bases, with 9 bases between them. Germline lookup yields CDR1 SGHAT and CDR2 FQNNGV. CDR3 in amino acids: CASSLNQGTGELFF. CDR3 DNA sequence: TGTGCCAGCAGCTTAAACCAGGGGACCGGGGAGCTGTTTTTT.

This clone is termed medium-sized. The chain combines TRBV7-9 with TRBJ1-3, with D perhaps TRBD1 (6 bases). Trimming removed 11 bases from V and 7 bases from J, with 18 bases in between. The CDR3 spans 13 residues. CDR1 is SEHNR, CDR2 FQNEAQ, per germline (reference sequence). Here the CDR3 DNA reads TGTGCCTCCGGTCGGGGGCCCAGTAACACCATATATTTT. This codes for CASGRGPSNTIYF.

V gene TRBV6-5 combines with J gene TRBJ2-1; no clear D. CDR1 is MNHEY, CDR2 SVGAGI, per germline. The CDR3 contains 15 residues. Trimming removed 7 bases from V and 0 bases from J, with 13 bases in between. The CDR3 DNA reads TGTGCCAGCACTTTTTCTAGATACTCCTACAATGAGCAGTTCTTC. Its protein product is CASTFSRYSYNEQFF.

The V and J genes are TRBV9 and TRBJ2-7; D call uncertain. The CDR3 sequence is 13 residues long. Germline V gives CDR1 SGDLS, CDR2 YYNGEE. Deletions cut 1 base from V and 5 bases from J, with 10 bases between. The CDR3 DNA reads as TGTGCCAGCAGCGTAAGACCCGAGGACGAGCAGTACTTC. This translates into CASSVRPEDEQYF.

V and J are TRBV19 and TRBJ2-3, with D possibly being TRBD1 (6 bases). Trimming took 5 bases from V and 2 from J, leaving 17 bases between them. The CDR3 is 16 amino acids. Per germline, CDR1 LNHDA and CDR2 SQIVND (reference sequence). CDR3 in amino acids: CASSPRDTYYTDTQYF. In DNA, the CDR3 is TGTGCCAGTAGTCCCCGGGACACTTACTACACAGATACGCAGTATTTT.

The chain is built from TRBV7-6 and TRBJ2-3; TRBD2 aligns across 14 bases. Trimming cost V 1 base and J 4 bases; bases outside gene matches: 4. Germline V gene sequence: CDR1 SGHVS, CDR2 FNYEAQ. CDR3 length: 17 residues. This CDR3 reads CASSLGPGLAGADTQYF. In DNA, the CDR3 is TGTGCCAGCAGCTTAGGGCCGGGACTAGCGGGAGCAGATACGCAGTATTTT. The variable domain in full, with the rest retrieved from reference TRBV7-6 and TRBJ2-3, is GAGVSQSPRYKVTKRGQDVALRCDPISGHVSLYWYRQALGQGPEFLTYFNYEAQQDKSGLPNDRFSAERPEGSISTLTIQRTEQRDSAMYRCASSLGPGLAGADTQYFGPGTRLTVL.

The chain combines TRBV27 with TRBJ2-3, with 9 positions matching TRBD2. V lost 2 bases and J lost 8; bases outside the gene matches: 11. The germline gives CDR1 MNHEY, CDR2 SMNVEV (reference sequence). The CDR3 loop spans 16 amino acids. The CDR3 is CASSLKVQREVSTQYF. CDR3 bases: TGTGCCAGCAGTTTAAAAGTCCAGCGGGAGGTTTCTACGCAGTATTTT.

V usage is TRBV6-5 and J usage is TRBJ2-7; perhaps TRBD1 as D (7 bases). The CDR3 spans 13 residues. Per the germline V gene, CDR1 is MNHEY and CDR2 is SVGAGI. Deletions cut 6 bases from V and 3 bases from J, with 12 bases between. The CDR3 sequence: CASSHQGGYEQYF. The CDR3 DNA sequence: TGTGCCAGCAGCCACCAGGGGGGCTACGAGCAGTACTTC.

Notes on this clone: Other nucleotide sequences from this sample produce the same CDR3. The DNA for the CDR3 is TGTGCCAGCAGCCCTTCTAACTATGGCTACACCTTC. This gives the protein CASSPSNYGYTF. The rearrangement links TRBV28 to TRBJ1-2; D unclear. Trimming stripped 6 bases from V and 0 bases from J, with 5 bases between. Germline V lookup: CDR1 MDHEN, CDR2 SYDVKM. The CDR3 contains 12 residues.

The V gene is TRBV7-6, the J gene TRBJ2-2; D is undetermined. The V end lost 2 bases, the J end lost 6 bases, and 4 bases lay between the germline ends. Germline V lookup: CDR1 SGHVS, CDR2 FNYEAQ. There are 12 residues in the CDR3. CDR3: CASSLFSGELFF. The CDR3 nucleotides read TGTGCCAGCAGCTTATTCTCCGGGGAGCTGTTTTTT. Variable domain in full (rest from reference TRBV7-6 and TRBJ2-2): GAGVSQSPRYKVTKRGQDVALRCDPISGHVSLYWYRQALGQGPEFLTYFNYEAQQDKSGLPNDRFSAERPEGSISTLTIQRTEQRDSAMYRCASSLFSGELFFGEGSRLTVL.

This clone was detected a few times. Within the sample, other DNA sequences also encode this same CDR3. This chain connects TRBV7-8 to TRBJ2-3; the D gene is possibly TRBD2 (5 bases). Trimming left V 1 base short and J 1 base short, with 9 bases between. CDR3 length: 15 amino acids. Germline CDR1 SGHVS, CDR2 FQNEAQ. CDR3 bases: TGTGCCAGCAGCTTAGGCAGCGGACGCACAGATACGCAGTATTTT. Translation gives CASSLGSGRTDTQYF. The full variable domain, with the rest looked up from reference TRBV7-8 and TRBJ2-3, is GAGVSQSPRYKVAKRGQDVALRCDPISGHVSLFWYQQALGQGPEFLTYFQNEAQLDKSGLPSDRFFAERPEGSVSTLKIQRTQQEDSAVYLCASSLGSGRTDTQYFGPGTRLTVL.

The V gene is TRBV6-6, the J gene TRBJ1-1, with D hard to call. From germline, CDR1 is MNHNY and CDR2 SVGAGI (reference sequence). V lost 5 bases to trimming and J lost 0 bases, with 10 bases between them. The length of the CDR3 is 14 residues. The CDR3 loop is CASSQHTVNTEAFF. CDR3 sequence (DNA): TGTGCCAGCAGTCAACACACTGTGAACACTGAAGCTTTCTTT.

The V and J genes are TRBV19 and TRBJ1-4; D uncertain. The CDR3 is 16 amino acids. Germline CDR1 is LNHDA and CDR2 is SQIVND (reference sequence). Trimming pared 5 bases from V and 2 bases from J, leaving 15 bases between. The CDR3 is CASSPRVGFTNEKLFF. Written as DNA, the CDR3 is TGTGCCAGTAGTCCAAGGGTTGGGTTCACTAATGAAAAACTGTTTTTT.

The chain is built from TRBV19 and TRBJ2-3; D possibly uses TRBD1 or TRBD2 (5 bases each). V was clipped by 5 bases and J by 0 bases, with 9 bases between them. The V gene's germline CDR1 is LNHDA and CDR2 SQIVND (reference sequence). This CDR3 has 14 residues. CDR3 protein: CASSVGRSTDTQYF. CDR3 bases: TGTGCCAGTAGTGTGGGACGAAGCACAGATACGCAGTATTTT.

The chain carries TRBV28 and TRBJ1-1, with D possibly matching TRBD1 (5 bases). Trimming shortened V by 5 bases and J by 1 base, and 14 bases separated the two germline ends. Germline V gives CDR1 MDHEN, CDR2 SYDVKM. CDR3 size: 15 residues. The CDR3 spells CASSPLSGENTEAFF. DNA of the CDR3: TGTGCCAGCAGTCCCCTGTCGGGGGAGAACACTGAAGCTTTCTTT.

DNA of the CDR3: TGTGCCAGCAGCTCCTGGGGACAGGGCACCTACGAGCAGTACTTC. Translation: CASSSWGQGTYEQYF. V is TRBV5-4 and J is TRBJ2-7; 9 bases agree with TRBD1. This CDR3 has 15 amino acids. Germline V gene data show CDR1 as SGHNT and CDR2 as YYREEE (reference sequence). The V gene end was trimmed by 3 bases and the J gene end by 2 bases; junction bases not matched to a gene: 6.

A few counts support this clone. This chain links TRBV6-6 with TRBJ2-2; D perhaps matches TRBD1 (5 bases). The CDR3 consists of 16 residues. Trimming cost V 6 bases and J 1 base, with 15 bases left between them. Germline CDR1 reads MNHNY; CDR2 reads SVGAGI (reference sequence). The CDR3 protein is CASSPPGQGNTGELFF. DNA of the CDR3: TGTGCCAGCAGCCCCCCCGGGCAGGGGAACACCGGGGAGCTGTTTTTT.